This T cell receptor (beta chain) was documented in a study of blood T cell repertoires in COVID-19. Study information: Sample material is recorded as cDNA or gDNA derived from T cells, B-cell-depleted T cells, or PBMCs.

The germline V gene has CDR1 MDHEN and CDR2 SYDVKM. The V end lost 6 bases, the J end lost 0 bases, and 12 bases lay between the germline ends. CDR3 size: 16 residues. In the source study's methods: The authors estimated nucleated cell counts from reference gene primer amplification. Libraries were prepared by immunoSEQ multiplex PCR; TCRdb keeps only in-frame clonotypes and omits some of them. The V and J calls and the clone size are those of that table, but D and trimming were determined from the DNA. This sample has under 250,000 clones, with 70% to 90% found just once. This clonotype was sampled from a man aged 18 to 35 with active or convalescent COVID-19. The sample consisted of peripheral blood. The J gene is TRBJ1-6, the V gene TRBV28; a weak D match, TRBD1 (6 bases). DNA of the CDR3: TGTGCCAGCAGCACAACAGGGAGCTCCTATAATTCACCCCTCCACTTT. Amino acids: CASSTTGSSYNSPLHF.